The rows below give T cell receptor beta chains drawn from one sample of a study of T cells in Graves' hyperthyroidism and ophthalmopathy. TCRdb passed the multiplex PCR reads through MiXCR, listing each CDR3 protein once. The sample shows hundreds of thousands of distinct CDR3 sequences, about 12% of them seen only once. The sequenced material came from blood. The origin of the receptors is a woman aged 18-29 years with Graves' hyperthyroidism. CDR3s include the opening cysteine and the closing phenylalanine or tryptophan. Fields, in order: clone size, J gene, V gene, D gene, CDR3 protein, CDR3 DNA. A D gene is named only where the DNA matches it firmly. Part of the rows lack a size; the others show once, few, many or a class for expanded clones.

>many|TRBJ1-2|TRBV3-1|-
CASSPMGDYGYTF
TGTGCCAGCAGCCCTATGGGGGACTATGGCTACACCTTC
>-|TRBJ2-1|TRBV11-2|-
CASSLGAHNEQFF
TGTGCCAGCAGCTTAGGGGCCCACAATGAGCAGTTCTTC
>many|TRBJ1-5|TRBV10-2|TRBD1
CASKTGDSQPQHF
TGCGCCAGCAAAACAGGGGATAGTCAGCCCCAGCATTTT
>few|TRBJ2-1|TRBV9|-
CASSVGWEGAYYNEQFF
TGTGCCAGCAGCGTAGGCTGGGAGGGGGCTTACTACAATGAGCAGTTCTTC
>many|TRBJ1-1|TRBV20-1|-
CSAPPPGTIAEVFF
TGCAGTGCTCCACCTCCCGGGACAATCGCTGAAGTTTTCTTT
>many|TRBJ2-7|TRBV30|-
CAWRTDGFGVYEQYF
TGTGCCTGGAGGACAGATGGGTTCGGGGTCTACGAGCAGTACTTC
>many|TRBJ2-7|TRBV27|-
CASSLFPGGGEQYF
TGTGCCAGCAGTTTATTCCCAGGGGGGGGGGAGCAGTACTTC
>many|TRBJ1-1|TRBV18|-
CASLEIQGFGTEAFF
TGTGCCAGCCTTGAAATTCAGGGCTTTGGCACTGAAGCTTTCTTT
>few|TRBJ1-5|TRBV19|TRBD1
CASSMSVQGASNQPQHF
TGTGCCAGTAGTATGTCTGTCCAGGGGGCCTCAAATCAGCCCCAGCATTTT
>-|TRBJ1-2|TRBV20-1|-
CSANAPIGYGYTF
TGCAGTGCCAATGCCCCTATAGGGTATGGCTACACCTTC
>many|TRBJ1-2|TRBV11-2|-
CASSSDPNYGYTF
TGTGCCAGCAGCTCGGACCCGAACTATGGCTACACCTTC
>many|TRBJ1-4|TRBV28|TRBD1
CASSSKQGAYEKLFF
TGTGCCAGCAGTTCGAAGCAGGGGGCGTATGAAAAACTGTTTTTT
>many|TRBJ2-3|TRBV2|-
CASSELSTTDTQYF
TGTGCCAGCAGTGAATTGAGCACCACAGATACGCAGTATTTT
>many|TRBJ1-1|TRBV3-1|-
CASSQVVNTEAFF
TGTGCCAGCAGCCAAGTGGTGAACACTGAAGCTTTCTTT
>many|TRBJ2-1|TRBV2|-
CATQTSYLRNEQFF
TGTGCCACCCAAACTAGCTATTTAAGGAATGAGCAGTTCTTC
>many|TRBJ2-3|TRBV6-1|-
CASKSRDTITDTQYF
TGTGCCAGCAAGAGCCGGGACACCATCACAGATACGCAGTATTTT
>many|TRBJ2-6|TRBV5-1|-
CASSPVGGGANVLTF
TGCGCCAGCAGCCCGGTTGGGGGTGGGGCCAACGTCCTGACTTTC
>many|TRBJ2-1|TRBV6-1|-
CASVRSYNEQFF
TGTGCCAGTGTCCGCTCCTACAATGAGCAGTTCTTC
>few|TRBJ1-1|TRBV4-2|-
CASSHPRPAGLLKLNTEAFF
TGTGCCAGCAGCCATCCCCGCCCCGCAGGTCTCTTAAAATTGAACACTGAAGCTTTCTTT